One sample yielded the 30 T cell receptor beta chains listed below, sequenced in a study of blood T cell repertoires in COVID-19. Clones were sequenced by immunoSEQ multiplex PCR, and TCRdb holds only the in-frame ones, with some missing. There are roughly 200,000 clones in the sample; 88% occur only once, and roughly 2.8% lies in the top ten. Source material: PBMCs or T cells enriched from blood (not recorded which). All receptors come from a woman in her twenties or thirties who had recovered from COVID-19.

CDR3 nucleotides: TGTGCCAGCAGTACCAACCGACAGCGCAGTACAGATACGCAGTATTTT. Its protein product is CASSTNRQRSTDTQYF. The V and J genes are TRBV27 and TRBJ2-3; D may be TRBD1 (5 bases). The CDR3 consists of 16 residues. Trimming left V 5 bases short and J 3 bases short, with 18 bases between. Germline V gene data show CDR1 as MNHEY and CDR2 as SMNVEV (reference sequence).

The chain is built from TRBV10-3 and TRBJ2-1; 14 nucleotides align to TRBD2. The CDR3 consists of 18 residues. Germline V gene lookup returns CDR1 ENHRY and CDR2 SYGVKD. J gave up 2 bases and V 5 bases, and 8 bases lay outside the gene matches. This chain's CDR3 is CAISQTSGGAGTYNEQFF. In DNA, the CDR3 is TGTGCCATCAGTCAGACTAGCGGGGGGGCCGGCACCTACAATGAGCAGTTCTTC.

The chain combines TRBV27 with TRBJ1-1, with 10 bases lining up with TRBD1. V was clipped by 6 bases and J by 7 bases; unmatched bases: 17. The CDR3 length is 17 residues. From germline, CDR1 is MNHEY and CDR2 SMNVEV (reference sequence). CDR3 nucleotide sequence: TGTGCCAGCAGGAGACAGGGGGCCACAAGGGAGAGTTTTGAAGCTTTCTTT. This translates into CASRRQGATRESFEAFF.

The CDR3 nucleotides are TGTGCCAGCAGTTTTCCAACAAGAAGGGGGAGCTCACCCCTCCACTTT. Its protein product is CASSFPTRRGSSPLHF. V usage is TRBV6-2 or TRBV6-3 and J usage is TRBJ1-6; TRBD1 might be the D (6 bases). Trimming pared 4 bases from V and 10 bases from J, leaving 20 bases between. This CDR3 has 16 amino acids. The germline V gene encodes CDR1 MNHEY and CDR2 SVGEGT.

The chain couples TRBV9 to TRBJ1-3; TRBD1 matches at 9 bases. CDR3 length: 16 amino acids. The J segment lost 8 bases and the V segment lost 4 bases, leaving 13 bases of the junction unmatched. Germline assignment: CDR1 SGDLS and CDR2 YYNGEE. The CDR3 DNA sequence: TGTGCCAGCAGCCCTCGACAGGGGGAAGGAAAAGACACCATATATTTT. Translation: CASSPRQGEGKDTIYF. Complete variable domain (other parts from reference TRBV9 and TRBJ1-3): DSGVTQTPKHLITATGQRVTLRCSPRSGDLSVYWYQQSLDQGLQFLIQYYNGEERAKGNILERFSAQQFPDLHSELNLSSLELGDSALYFCASSPRQGEGKDTIYFGEGSWLTVV.

V gene TRBV4-2 combines with J gene TRBJ2-3, with TRBD2 identical over 9 bases. Germline V gene data show CDR1 as LGHNA and CDR2 as YNFKEQ. The junction had 15 bases not matched to a gene; V was cut back by 0 bases and J by 2 bases. The CDR3 is 20 residues long. The CDR3 nucleotides are TGTGCCAGCAGCCAAGAAGAAGTACTAGCGGGTTTACTCAACACAGATACGCAGTATTTT. Its translation is CASSQEEVLAGLLNTDTQYF.

The chain carries TRBV11-2 and TRBJ1-1; D gene unclear. The CDR3 is 15 residues long. Germline V gene lookup returns CDR1 SGHAT and CDR2 FQNNGV. V shed 0 bases and J shed 5 bases, with 13 bases lying between them. The CDR3 nucleotides read TGTGCCAGCAGCTTAGATCGAGGAGGGAGTACTGAAGCTTTCTTT. It translates to CASSLDRGGSTEAFF.

The chain employs TRBV27 and TRBJ2-2; D is undetermined. Trimming pared 4 bases from V and 0 bases from J, leaving 12 bases between. The CDR3 covers 16 residues. Germline V CDR1 and CDR2: MNHEY, SMNVEV (reference sequence). CDR3 region: CASSSQLLTNTGELFF. Written as DNA, the CDR3 is TGTGCCAGCAGTTCACAGCTTCTTACGAACACCGGGGAGCTGTTTTTT.

The gene calls are TRBV12-3 or TRBV12-4 and TRBJ1-1; D gene ambiguous. Between the trimmed V and J ends, which lost 6 bases and 3 bases, there was a span of 8 bases. This CDR3 has 12 residues. In nucleotides, the CDR3 is TGTGCCAGCAGGTTTGGCCACACTGAAGCTTTCTTT. Its translation: CASRFGHTEAFF.

This chain uses TRBV7-6 with TRBJ2-7; maybe TRBD1 (6 bases). Germline V lookup: CDR1 SGHVS, CDR2 FNYEAQ. V was shortened by 3 bases and J by 9 bases, with 15 bases between the two germline ends. The CDR3 consists of 13 residues. The CDR3 DNA follows: TGTGCCAGCAGCTTGAGGGACACGGAAGGGCAGTACTTC. Translated: CASSLRDTEGQYF.

The chain couples TRBV4-1 to TRBJ2-1; 7 bases are a match to TRBD2. The CDR3 has 16 amino acids. The germline CDR1 and CDR2 sequences are MGHRA and YSYEKL. Trimming took 2 bases from V and 4 from J; bases not matched to a gene: 8. The CDR3 loop reads CASSQRRGSGYNEQFF. CDR3 DNA sequence: TGCGCCAGCAGCCAACGGAGGGGTAGCGGGTACAATGAGCAGTTCTTC.

This chain links TRBV3-1 (or the pseudogene TRBV3-2) with TRBJ2-1, with TRBD1 as a possible D gene (6 bases). The V end was cut by 6 bases, the J end by 0 bases, with 12 bases between. Looked up from germline, CDR1 is LGHDT and CDR2 is YNNKEL (reference sequence). This CDR3 is 15 amino acids long. CDR3 amino acids: CASRDTGSSYNEQFF. The CDR3, as DNA: TGTGCCAGCAGAGATACAGGGAGCTCCTACAATGAGCAGTTCTTC.

This clone came up once. The rearrangement links TRBV4-3 to TRBJ1-2, with D possibly TRBD1 on 5 matching bases. Trimming pared 0 bases from V and 8 bases from J, leaving 13 bases between. The germline CDR1 and CDR2 sequences are LGHNA and YSLEER. There are 14 residues in the CDR3. The DNA for the CDR3 is TGCGCCAGCAGCCAAGATCCTAGGGGTGGAGGCTACACCTTC. It translates to CASSQDPRGGGYTF.

The V call is TRBV4-1, the J call TRBJ2-7; TRBD1 aligns across 7 bases. Looked up from germline, CDR1 is MGHRA and CDR2 is YSYEKL. J was trimmed by 2 bases and V by 1 base; bases with no gene match: 5. The CDR3 runs 15 residues. The CDR3 DNA is TGCGCCAGCAGCCAAGCCCCCGGGACAGCCTACGAGCAGTACTTC. Translated, it gives CASSQAPGTAYEQYF.

This sequence joins TRBV19 and TRBJ1-2; perhaps TRBD1 as D (5 bases). V gave up 2 bases and J gave up 5 bases, with 12 bases separating them. This CDR3 comprises 14 residues. The germline V gene encodes CDR1 LNHDA and CDR2 SQIVND (reference sequence). The CDR3 DNA reads as TGTGCCAGTAGTATACAGGGCCGACCTTATGGCTACACCTTC. This encodes CASSIQGRPYGYTF.

The chain joins TRBV7-3 to TRBJ1-3; TRBD1 matches at 10 bases. The V gene end was trimmed by 2 bases and the J gene end by 5 bases; junction bases not matched to a gene: 9. The length of the CDR3 is 17 residues. In germline, CDR1 is SGHTA, CDR2 FQGTGA. CDR3 sequence reads: CASSLDPDRGRRNTIYF. DNA for the CDR3: TGTGCCAGCAGCTTAGACCCCGACAGGGGGCGCAGAAACACCATATATTTT. The full variable domain, its missing parts supplied by reference TRBV7-3 and TRBJ1-3, is GAGVSQTPSNKVTEKGKYVELRCDPISGHTALYWYRQSLGQGPEFLIYFQGTGAADDSGLPNDRFFAVRPEGSVSTLKIQRTERGDSAVYLCASSLDPDRGRRNTIYFGEGSWLTVV.

V is TRBV10-3 and J is TRBJ2-5; D perhaps matches TRBD1 (6 bases). Germline CDR1 is ENHRY and CDR2 is SYGVKD. V was trimmed by 4 bases and J by 4 bases, leaving 16 bases between them. The CDR3 has 15 amino acids. The CDR3 region has the DNA TGTGCCATCAGTGGGGGGCAGGGGCAAGGAGAGACCCAGTACTTC. It yields the protein CAISGGQGQGETQYF.

As for this clone: A single base separates this from a much larger clone, so it may be a read error. The gene calls are TRBV7-6 and TRBJ2-2; 10 nucleotides align to TRBD1. The CDR3 totals 15 residues. Germline V gives CDR1 SGHVS, CDR2 FNYEAQ. Here the CDR3 reads CVSSPGQGVTGELFF. The CDR3 DNA reads TGTGTCAGCAGCCCCGGACAGGGGGTCACCGGGGAGCTGTTTTTT. The full variable domain, with the rest looked up from reference TRBV7-6 and TRBJ2-2, is GAGVSQSPRYKVTKRGQDVALRCDPISGHVSLYWYRQALGQGPEFLTYFNYEAQQDKSGLPNDRFSAERPEGSISTLTIQRTEQRDSAMYRCVSSPGQGVTGELFFGEGSRLTVL.

The chain joins TRBV29-1 to TRBJ2-5; D is possibly TRBD2 (6 bases). CDR1 is SQVTM and CDR2 is ANQGSEA in the germline V gene. The CDR3 is 12 amino acids. The V gene lost 6 bases and the J gene lost 0 bases, with 8 bases spanning the gap. The CDR3, as DNA: TGCAGCGTCGCGGGGAACCAAGAGACCCAGTACTTC. Its translation is CSVAGNQETQYF.

This clone was counted between two and nine times. The genes are TRBV7-2 and TRBJ1-6, with TRBD1 as a possible D gene (5 bases). The CDR3 is made up of 14 amino acids. The V and J ends lost 1 base and 9 bases respectively, with 10 bases between them. The germline gives CDR1 SGHTA, CDR2 FQGNSA. CDR3 bases: TGTGCCAGCAGCTTAGGGCAGGGAGGTTCACCCCTCCACTTT. This encodes CASSLGQGGSPLHF.

This chain connects TRBV7-3 to TRBJ1-1, with TRBD1 identical over 8 bases. The CDR3 is made up of 13 amino acids. Germline assignment: CDR1 SGHTA and CDR2 FQGTGA. V trimming: 5 bases; J trimming: 5 bases; junction bases outside the gene matches: 4. CDR3: CASSVQGATEAFF. CDR3 DNA: TGTGCCAGCAGCGTTCAGGGGGCAACTGAAGCTTTCTTT.

This rearrangement joins TRBV19 to TRBJ1-1; D gene unclear. V was shortened by 3 bases and J by 1 base, with 6 bases between the two germline ends. This CDR3 has 13 residues. Per the germline V gene, CDR1 is LNHDA and CDR2 is SQIVND (reference sequence). The CDR3 nucleotides read TGTGCCAGTAGTATCTTCGGGAACACTGAAGCTTTCTTT. As protein: CASSIFGNTEAFF.

CDR3 residues: CASSYSRQGMSEKLFF. The CDR3 DNA follows: TGTGCCAGCAGTTACTCGAGGCAGGGTATGAGTGAAAAACTGTTTTTT. This chain links TRBV6-5 with TRBJ1-4, with D perhaps TRBD1 (5 bases). In germline, CDR1 is MNHEY, CDR2 SVGAGI. V shed 0 bases and J shed 7 bases, with 15 bases lying between them. This CDR3 has 16 amino acids.

V and J are TRBV10-3 and TRBJ1-2, with 9 bases lining up with TRBD1. The V gene's germline CDR1 is ENHRY and CDR2 SYGVKD. V gave up 4 bases and J gave up 4 bases; unmatched junction bases: 10. This CDR3 has 16 amino acids. For the CDR3, the DNA is TGTGCCATCAGTGGACCGAACAGGGGGCGCAGCTATGGCTACACCTTC. Residues: CAISGPNRGRSYGYTF.

The rearrangement joins TRBV7-9 to TRBJ1-1; D may be TRBD1 (5 bases). Trimming took off 8 bases at V and 2 bases at J, with 9 bases between the two ends. From germline, CDR1 is SEHNR and CDR2 FQNEAQ (reference sequence). The CDR3 totals 12 residues. For the CDR3, the DNA is TGTGCCAGCGACGACAGTAACACTGAAGCTTTCTTT. Its protein product is CASDDSNTEAFF.

The chain recombines TRBV19 with TRBJ2-1; a weak D match, TRBD1 (8 bases). The CDR3 has 15 amino acids. V was cut by 6 bases and J by 7 bases, with 19 bases left in between. Germline V lookup: CDR1 LNHDA, CDR2 SQIVND (reference sequence). CDR3 sequence reads: CASRDGQGGKNEQFF. Here the CDR3 DNA reads TGTGCCAGTAGAGATGGACAGGGAGGGAAAAATGAGCAGTTCTTC. Looking up the rest from reference TRBV19 and TRBJ2-1 gives the full variable domain: DGGITQSPKYLFRKEGQNVTLSCEQNLNHDAMYWYRQDPGQGLRLIYYSQIVNDFQKGDIAEGYSVSREKKESFPLTVTSAQKNPTAFYLCASRDGQGGKNEQFFGPGTRLTVL.

This rearrangement joins TRBV9 to TRBJ1-2, with 7 bases aligning to TRBD1. V was clipped by 2 bases and J by 6 bases; unmatched bases: 13. The CDR3 loop spans 16 amino acids. Germline V gives CDR1 SGDLS, CDR2 YYNGEE. The CDR3: CASSVDLTGLDNGYTF. Here the CDR3 DNA reads TGTGCCAGCAGCGTTGACCTGACAGGGTTGGATAATGGCTACACCTTC.

This rearrangement joins TRBV19 to TRBJ2-2; weak D call: TRBD1 (6 bases). The germline gives CDR1 LNHDA, CDR2 SQIVND (reference sequence). The CDR3 loop spans 16 amino acids. V shed 2 bases and J shed 3 bases, with 13 bases lying between them. CDR3 nucleotide sequence: TGTGCCAGTAGTATAAGAGGGACACCCCACACCGGGGAGCTGTTTTTT. Its translation is CASSIRGTPHTGELFF.

The chain links TRBV12-3 or TRBV12-4 to TRBJ1-2, with TRBD1 matching over 7 bases. The CDR3 covers 13 residues. V lost 4 bases and J lost 8; bases outside the gene matches: 7. CDR3 DNA: TGTGCCAGCAGTTCTGACAGGGTGTCGGGCTACACCTTC. Translation gives CASSSDRVSGYTF.

The chain uses TRBV4-3 and TRBJ1-2; D might be TRBD1 (5 bases). The CDR3 loop spans 16 amino acids. The germline V gene has CDR1 LGHNA and CDR2 YSLEER. Trimming stripped 1 base from V and 0 bases from J, with 12 bases between. CDR3 sequence: CASSQGWTSSNYGYTF. In DNA, the CDR3 is TGCGCCAGCAGCCAAGGATGGACATCCTCTAACTATGGCTACACCTTC.